The rows below give T cell receptor beta chains drawn from one sample of a study of blood T cell repertoires in COVID-19. Assay used: immunoSEQ multiplex PCR; TCRdb lists only in-frame clones, some missing. The table has 65,000 to 95,000 clones, around 88% seen once; the top ten hold around 7.9%. The sequenced material came from peripheral blood. These receptor sequences come from a man younger than 40 with acute or convalescent COVID-19. CDR3s include the opening cysteine and the closing phenylalanine or tryptophan. D genes are given only for firm matches. For some rows the clone size is stated as once, few or many, or as a class when expanded; others skip it.

>TRBD2|few|TRBV6-4|TRBJ2-2
TGTGCCAGCAGTGAGACTAGCGGGAGCACCGGGGAGCTGTTTTTT
CASSETSGSTGELFF
>TRBD2|.|TRBV5-4|TRBJ2-7
TGTGCCAGCAGCCCAATTAGCGGGAGGAAAGGCGAGCAGTACTTC
CASSPISGRKGEQYF
>.|once|TRBV11-2|TRBJ2-1
TGTGCCAGCAGCTTAGATCGACAGAAGCCAAAGTTCTTC
CASSLDRQKPKFF
>TRBD1|.|TRBV2|TRBJ1-2
TGTGCCAGCAGGGCGGCCCGGGACAGGACTGGCTACACCTTC
CASRAARDRTGYTF
>TRBD2|once|TRBV4-1|TRBJ2-1
TGCGCCAGCAGCCTTCGACTAGCGGCTTTAGTTGAGCAGTTCTTC
CASSLRLAALVEQFF
>.|.|TRBV5-1|TRBJ2-5
TGCGCCAGCAGCTTGGCTCCGATGACATTCCAAGAGACCCAGTACTTC
CASSLAPMTFQETQYF
>.|.|TRBV19|TRBJ2-4
TGTGCCAGTAGTTGGTGGACAGAAGCCAAAAACATTCAGTACTTC
CASSWWTEAKNIQYF
>.|few|TRBV15|TRBJ1-2
TGTGCCACCAGCGGGCCTAATCCAGCGATAACAGCGGATGGCTACACCTTC
CATSGPNPAITADGYTF
>.|.|TRBV11-2|TRBJ2-7
TGTGCCAGCAGTCAAAACTACGAGCAGTACTTC
CASSQNYEQYF
>TRBD2|.|TRBV6-2/TRBV6-3|TRBJ2-5
TGTGCCAGCAGCTCCAGGACTAGCGGGAGGAAAGAGACCCAGTACTTC
CASSSRTSGRKETQYF
>.|.|TRBV30|TRBJ2-3
TGTGCCTGGAGTGTATCGGTTACGCAGTATTTT
CAWSVSVTQYF
>TRBD2|.|TRBV28|TRBJ2-7
TGTGCCAGCAGACCCGGGGGGAGTGGGTACGAGCAGTACTTC
CASRPGGSGYEQYF
>.|.|TRBV9|TRBJ2-1
TGTGCCAGCAGCGTAGCTACTAGCCCGAGGGATGAGCAGTTCTTC
CASSVATSPRDEQFF
>.|.|TRBV27|TRBJ2-7
TGTGCCAGCAGTTATGCCTGGTGGGGGGACGGGACCTACGAGCAGTACTTC
CASSYAWWGDGTYEQYF
>TRBD1|.|TRBV15|TRBJ1-1
TGTGCCACCAGAGACAGGGGGGGGAGGACTGAAGCTTTCTTT
CATRDRGGRTEAFF
>TRBD1|.|TRBV7-2|TRBJ2-3
TGTGCCAGCAGCTTATGGGACAGGGGGCTGGATACGCAGTATTTT
CASSLWDRGLDTQYF